The 6 T cell receptor beta chains below come from one sample, sequenced in a study of blood T cell repertoires in COVID-19. Sequenced by immunoSEQ multiplex PCR; TCRdb stores in-frame clones only, minus some. The table has about 70,000 clones, roughly 76% seen once. The sequenced sample consisted of peripheral blood. The receptors derive from a woman in her 70s with acute or convalescent COVID-19.

DNA of the CDR3: TGTGCTAGTGGTTTGGGGCCTCGGGAGGCTGAAGCTTTCTTT. It codes for CASGLGPREAEAFF. The chain is built from TRBV12-5 and TRBJ1-1; D is uncertain. Trimming took 1 base from V and 6 from J, leaving 12 bases between them. In germline, CDR1 is LGHNT, CDR2 FRNRAP. There are 14 residues in the CDR3.

This clone has just one count. The J gene is TRBJ1-6, the V gene TRBV7-9; no clear D gene. V was pared by 7 bases and J by 3 bases, with 13 bases between. The germline V gene encodes CDR1 SEHNR and CDR2 FQNEAQ (reference sequence). This CDR3 is built from 15 residues. The DNA of the CDR3 is TGTGCCAGCAAACCGCCGGGGAACTATAATTCACCCCTCCACTTT. Amino acid sequence: CASKPPGNYNSPLHF.

The rearrangement joins TRBV6-5 to TRBJ2-7; D might be TRBD1 (6 bases). Germline V gene data show CDR1 as MNHEY and CDR2 as SVGAGI. V dropped 8 bases and J dropped 4 bases, with 15 bases sitting between them. The CDR3 covers 13 residues. CDR3 bases: TGTGCCAGCGAGGGAACAGGGCCTTACGAGCAGTACTTC. This translates into CASEGTGPYEQYF.

The chain uses TRBV12-5 and TRBJ1-1, with D possibly TRBD1 on 5 matching bases. Germline CDR1 is LGHNT and CDR2 is FRNRAP. Deletions cut 6 bases from V and 2 bases from J, with 13 bases between. The CDR3 totals 14 residues. The CDR3 nucleotides are TGTGCTAGTGGCCCCGGACACGTTAACACTGAAGCTTTCTTT. Translating it yields CASGPGHVNTEAFF.

This rearrangement joins TRBV9 to TRBJ2-7, with 7 bases lining up with TRBD1. The V and J ends lost 3 bases and 4 bases, in that order; junction bases with no gene match: 7. The CDR3 is 14 amino acids. Germline V gene lookup returns CDR1 SGDLS and CDR2 YYNGEE. In DNA form, the CDR3 reads TGTGCCAGCAGCGAATCGGCAGGGGGATACGAGCAGTACTTC. This codes for CASSESAGGYEQYF.

In its sample, this clone was seen once. The V gene is TRBV30, the J gene TRBJ2-1; D may be TRBD2 (5 bases). CDR1 is GTSNPN, CDR2 SVGIG, per germline (reference sequence). The CDR3 contains 14 residues. V was shortened by 2 bases and J by 3 bases, with 11 bases between the two germline ends. CDR3 residues: CAWSRGRFYNEQFF. The CDR3 DNA reads as TGTGCCTGGAGTCGAGGGCGGTTCTACAATGAGCAGTTCTTC.